The following is a T cell receptor (beta chain) sequence with its context. These data are taken from a study of T-cell memory formation after mild COVID-19. J gave up 2 bases and V 5 bases, and 7 bases lay outside the gene matches. This CDR3 is 16 amino acids long. 5'RACE with constant-segment primers yielded barcoded, UMI-tagged TCR alpha and TCR beta cDNA libraries. MiXCR, run by TCRdb on the 5' RACE reads, gives a single entry per CDR3 protein. The data show approximately 290,000 distinct CDR3 sequences, approximately 20% seen once. The genes are TRBV12-3 or TRBV12-4 and TRBJ1-5; TRBD1 aligns across 9 bases. The sequenced material came from PBMCs or a T cell subset sorted from them (not recorded which). This receptor was taken from a man between 18 and 35 years old who had mild COVID-19 (a few samples of this study predate the infection). Cell type and time point are not known. CDR3 DNA sequence: TGTGCCAGCAGTCTACAGGGGGCGGTTGGCAATCAGCCCCAGCATTTT. It specifies CASSLQGAVGNQPQHF.